This T cell receptor beta chain came from a study of cytomegalovirus exposure and HLA in healthy donors. Study-wide background: A preliminary data release comprised 70 million to 95 million unique TCRs obtained from HLA-typed donors.

Study results and limitations: The only immune exposure information that was available was CMV serostatus. The productive fraction for most TCR beta V segments was about 87% or about 30% in an earlier analysis.

PCR was performed using 60 Vbeta and 13 Jbeta primers. The table came from immunoSEQ multiplex PCR; TCRdb's copy has only in-frame clones and leaves some out. The table shows more than 90,000 clones, with roughly 78% occurring only once. The CDR3 covers 15 residues. V lost 0 bases, J lost 10 bases, and 9 bases stayed unmatched. The germline V gene encodes CDR1 MNHEY and CDR2 SMNVEV (reference sequence). This clone was picked up one time. The target antigen is unknown. The chain links TRBV27 to TRBJ2-1; 7 nucleotides line up with TRBD2. The sequenced sample was PBMCs. This clonotype was sampled from a woman in her sixties or seventies in good health and CMV-seronegative. CDR3 region: CASSLSYEGRVEQFF. The DNA of the CDR3 is TGTGCCAGCAGTTTATCTTACGAGGGGAGGGTGGAGCAGTTCTTC.